The entry below describes one T cell receptor (beta chain). Clones were read by immunoSEQ multiplex PCR, and TCRdb kept only the in-frame ones, dropping some. The table shows about 660,000 clones, with roughly 90% occurring only once. The data belong to a study of shared T cell receptors in the human thymus. This CDR3 is built from 17 residues. Germline V gene lookup returns CDR1 MDHEN and CDR2 SYDVKM. V gave up 5 bases and J gave up 3 bases; unmatched junction bases: 12. A further study also used this sample, focusing on human thymus T cells. According to that study: The source of the thymus tissue was resections taken during corrective heart surgery. Thymic as well as blood repertoires seemed to favor certain V and J genes unevenly. Related research described strongly overlapping thymic repertoires in unrelated people.

The clonotype comes from a boy in the first two years of life with a congenital heart defect. The rearrangement links TRBV28 to TRBJ1-5, with 8 bases fitting TRBD1. Sample: thymocytes. CDR3 DNA sequence: TGTGCCAGCAGTAGATCTCCCGGGACAGGAACCAATCAGCCCCAGCATTTT. Its protein product is CASSRSPGTGTNQPQHF.